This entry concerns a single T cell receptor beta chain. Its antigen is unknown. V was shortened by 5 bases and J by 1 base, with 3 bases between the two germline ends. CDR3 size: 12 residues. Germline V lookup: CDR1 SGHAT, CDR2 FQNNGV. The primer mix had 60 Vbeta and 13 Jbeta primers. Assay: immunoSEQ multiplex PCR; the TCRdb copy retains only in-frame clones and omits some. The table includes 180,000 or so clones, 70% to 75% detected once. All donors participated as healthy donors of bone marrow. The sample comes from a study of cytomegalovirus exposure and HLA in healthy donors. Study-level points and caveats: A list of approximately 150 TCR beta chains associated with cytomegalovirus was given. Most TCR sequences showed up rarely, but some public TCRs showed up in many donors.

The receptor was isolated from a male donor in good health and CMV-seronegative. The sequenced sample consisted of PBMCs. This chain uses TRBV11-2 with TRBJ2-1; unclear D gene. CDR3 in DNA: TGTGCCAGCAGCCCTTCCTACAATGAGCAGTTCTTC. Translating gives CASSPSYNEQFF.